The 29 T cell receptor beta chains below come from one sample, sequenced in a study of T cells of healthy individuals. Via MiXCR, TCRdb re-called the 5' RACE reads, giving one row per CDR3 protein. The sample carries about 41,000 distinct CDR3 sequences, about 4.2% recorded once. Source of these receptors: a human donor in good health.

There are many counts of this clonotype. The gene calls are TRBV13 and TRBJ2-3; 9 bases are a match to TRBD2. V shed 5 bases and J 0 bases; nucleotides not matched to a gene: 12. The CDR3 runs 18 residues. Germline lookup yields CDR1 PRHDT and CDR2 FYEKMQ (reference sequence). The CDR3 spells CASSQTSGREGSTDTQYF. The CDR3 DNA follows: TGTGCCAGCAGCCAGACTAGCGGCAGAGAGGGGAGCACAGATACGCAGTATTTT.

This clonotype has only a few counts. This chain uses TRBV7-9 with TRBJ2-1; 7 nucleotides match TRBD2. Germline CDR1 SEHNR, CDR2 FQNEAQ (reference sequence). The CDR3 is 15 residues long. V lost 5 bases and J lost 6; bases outside the gene matches: 10. The CDR3 region has the DNA TGTGCCAGCAGCGCCCGCGGGGGAACCCTCAATGAGCAGTTCTTC. As protein: CASSARGGTLNEQFF.

The genes are TRBV15 and TRBJ1-6; possibly TRBD1 for D (5 bases). Germline lookup yields CDR1 LNHNV and CDR2 YYDKDF (reference sequence). Between the trimmed V and J ends, which lost 0 bases and 8 bases, there was a span of 11 bases. The CDR3 loop spans 15 amino acids. As DNA, the CDR3 is TGTGCCACCAGCAGAGATGTCGGGGGGGATTCACCCCTCCACTTT. It translates to CATSRDVGGDSPLHF.

This clonotype was counted a few times. The rearrangement uses TRBV6-5 and TRBJ2-5; D is possibly TRBD1 or TRBD2 (6 bases each). The germline V gene encodes CDR1 MNHEY and CDR2 SVGAGI. Trimming took off 7 bases at V and 3 bases at J, with 18 bases between the two ends. The CDR3 has 15 amino acids. The CDR3 DNA is TGTGCCAGCACCGGACGGAGGGGGTCCGAAGAGACCCAGTACTTC. It is translated as CASTGRRGSEETQYF.

This CDR3 reads CASSYWGDKTQGSLTF. Here the CDR3 DNA reads TGTGCCAGCAGTTACTGGGGGGACAAGACACAGGGAAGCCTGACTTTC. This chain uses TRBV6-5 with TRBJ2-6; perhaps D is TRBD1 or TRBD2 (6 bases each). CDR1 and CDR2 (germline): MNHEY, SVGAGI. V was shortened by 1 base and J by 15 bases, with 22 bases between the two germline ends. The CDR3 extends over 16 amino acids.

Ten or more counts support this clonotype. The chain is built from TRBV2 and TRBJ1-3; TRBD1 is a possible D gene (6 bases). Between the trimmed V and J ends, which lost 3 bases and 0 bases, there was a span of 9 bases. The CDR3 is 15 amino acids. Germline assignment: CDR1 SNHLY and CDR2 FYNNEI. CDR3 DNA: TGTGCCAGCAGTGAGGACAGATACTCTGGAAACACCATATATTTT. Residues: CASSEDRYSGNTIYF.

The V and J genes are TRBV27 and TRBJ1-6; possibly TRBD1 for D (5 bases). Germline loops: CDR1 MNHEY, CDR2 SMNVEV (reference sequence). V was pared by 1 base and J by 12 bases, with 7 bases between. The CDR3 sequence is 12 residues long. The CDR3: CASSLLRGPLHF. The DNA for the CDR3 is TGTGCCAGCAGTTTATTAAGGGGACCCCTCCACTTT.

This clonotype came up a few times. The rearrangement uses TRBV20-1 and TRBJ2-3; 10 bases match TRBD2. CDR1 and CDR2 from the germline V gene are DFQATT and SNEGSKA (reference sequence). The ends lost 3 bases at V and 9 bases at J; junction bases unmatched: 12. The CDR3 extends over 15 amino acids. CDR3 coding DNA: TGCAGTGCTAGGACTAGCGGGTCCCGTTCGACGACGCAGTATTTT. Protein: CSARTSGSRSTTQYF.

This clonotype has ten or more counts. J is TRBJ2-3 and V is TRBV20-1; D may be TRBD2 (6 bases). Germline loops: CDR1 DFQATT, CDR2 SNEGSKA (reference sequence). This CDR3 is 14 amino acids long. V was trimmed by 6 bases and J by 4 bases, leaving 17 bases between them. CDR3 sequence (DNA): TGCAGTGCGGCCCCGGGGGAGCGATCAGATACGCAGTATTTT. It codes for CSAAPGERSDTQYF.

This clonotype has a handful of counts. V and J are TRBV30 and TRBJ1-3, with unresolved D. The CDR3 contains 14 residues. CDR1 is GTSNPN, CDR2 SVGIG, per germline (reference sequence). V was cut by 1 base and J by 0 bases, with 7 bases left in between. CDR3 sequence: CAWSGADSGNTIYF. For the CDR3, the DNA is TGTGCCTGGAGTGGGGCGGACTCTGGAAACACCATATATTTT. Supplemented by reference TRBV30 and TRBJ1-3, the full variable domain reads SQTIHQWPATLVQPVGSPLSLECTVEGTSNPNLYWYRQAAGRGLQLLFYSVGIGQISSEVPQNLSASRPQDRQFILSSKKLLLSDSGFYLCAWSGADSGNTIYFGEGSWLTVV.

This clonotype was counted ten times or more. This rearrangement joins TRBV7-9 to TRBJ1-6; no clear D gene. The length of the CDR3 is 14 residues. The V and J ends lost 2 bases and 7 bases respectively, with 9 bases between them. In germline, CDR1 is SEHNR, CDR2 FQNEAQ (reference sequence). The CDR3 spells CASSLNSRNSPLHF. The CDR3 DNA follows: TGTGCCAGCAGCTTAAACAGCCGGAATTCACCCCTCCACTTT. The whole variable domain, filled in from reference TRBV7-9 and TRBJ1-6, reads DTGVSQNPRHKITKRGQNVTFRCDPISEHNRLYWYRQTLGQGPEFLTYFQNEAQLEKSRLLSDRFSAERPKGSFSTLEIQRTEQGDSAMYLCASSLNSRNSPLHFGNGTRLTVT.

In this sample, this clonotype turned up many times. The chain employs TRBV29-1 and TRBJ1-2; weak D call: TRBD1 (6 bases). Trimming shortened V by 7 bases and J by 4 bases, and 16 bases separated the two germline ends. This CDR3 contains 13 residues. CDR1 is SQVTM, CDR2 ANQGSEA, per germline. As DNA, the CDR3 is TGCAGCGCTACTGGACAGCCCCCCTATGGCTACACCTTC. This sequence encodes CSATGQPPYGYTF.

This clonotype was recorded a few times. The chain carries TRBV7-8 and TRBJ1-1, with 7 bases aligning to TRBD1. The V gene end was trimmed by 5 bases and the J gene end by 4 bases; junction bases not matched to a gene: 16. CDR1 and CDR2 (germline): SGHVS, FQNEAQ. The CDR3 contains 17 residues. For the CDR3, the DNA is TGTGCCAGCAGCCTGAGACAGGGAAGTATTCGGGTCACTGAAGCTTTCTTT. This encodes CASSLRQGSIRVTEAFF.

Many counts were recorded for this clonotype. The genes are TRBV20-1 and TRBJ2-7; no firm D call. CDR3 length: 11 residues. CDR1 is DFQATT, CDR2 SNEGSKA, per germline (reference sequence). V was pared by 0 bases and J by 5 bases, with 5 bases between. Written as DNA, the CDR3 is TGCAGTGCTAGAGATGGGCACGAGCAGTACTTC. It yields the protein CSARDGHEQYF.

This clonotype was counted only a few times. This chain links TRBV7-2 with TRBJ2-7; D is perhaps TRBD1 or TRBD2 (5 bases each). The V end lost 1 base, the J end lost 1 base, and 14 bases lay between the germline ends. This CDR3 contains 16 residues. The germline V gene encodes CDR1 SGHTA and CDR2 FQGNSA. For the CDR3, the DNA is TGTGCCAGCAGCTTAGACTGGGACCTCAATTCCTACGAGCAGTACTTC. It encodes CASSLDWDLNSYEQYF.

The V call is TRBV7-9, the J call TRBJ1-5, with D unresolved. V was shortened by 3 bases and J by 7 bases, with 7 bases between the two germline ends. Germline V gene lookup returns CDR1 SEHNR and CDR2 FQNEAQ (reference sequence). The CDR3 is 12 residues long. CDR3 bases: TGTGCCAGCAGCTTTGTGGGACAGCCCCAGCATTTT. It is translated as CASSFVGQPQHF. Supplemented by reference TRBV7-9 and TRBJ1-5, the full variable domain reads DTGVSQNPRHKITKRGQNVTFRCDPISEHNRLYWYRQTLGQGPEFLTYFQNEAQLEKSRLLSDRFSAERPKGSFSTLEIQRTEQGDSAMYLCASSFVGQPQHFGDGTRLSIL.

This clonotype was recorded at least ten times. The J gene is TRBJ2-5, the V gene TRBV4-2; 9 bases line up with TRBD2. Germline V gene sequence: CDR1 LGHNA, CDR2 YNFKEQ. This CDR3 has 17 amino acids. The V and J ends lost 1 base and 5 bases, in that order; junction bases with no gene match: 11. The CDR3 nucleotides read TGTGCCAGCAGCCAAGGGGGAGGAGTAGCGGGAGCCGAGACCCAGTACTTC. It encodes CASSQGGGVAGAETQYF.

The CDR3, as DNA: TGTGCCAGTAGTATCTTCTCTCGGGCCAATTCCGAAGGTGGCTACACCTTC. Translation gives CASSIFSRANSEGGYTF. The J gene is TRBJ1-2, the V gene TRBV19; D uncertain. Germline loops: CDR1 LNHDA, CDR2 SQIVND (reference sequence). V was shortened by 3 bases and J by 7 bases, with 24 bases between the two germline ends. There are 17 residues in the CDR3.

The chain couples TRBV14 to TRBJ1-3; tentative D call: TRBD1 (5 bases). CDR3 length: 14 amino acids. V lost 4 bases and J lost 3, with 10 bases in between. Per the germline V gene, CDR1 is SGHDN and CDR2 is FVKESK. CDR3 in DNA: TGTGCCAGCAGCCGCGGGGGAAATGGAAACACCATATATTTT. Encoded protein: CASSRGGNGNTIYF.

This clonotype was recorded many times. The chain has TRBV5-1 and TRBJ2-5; perhaps D is TRBD1 or TRBD2 (5 bases each). CDR3 size: 15 residues. Looked up from germline, CDR1 is SGHRS and CDR2 is YFSETQ. Between the trimmed V and J ends, which lost 6 bases and 4 bases, there was a span of 19 bases. CDR3 in amino acids: CASTTGGSQGETQYF. The CDR3 coding sequence is TGCGCCAGCACAACAGGAGGCAGCCAGGGAGAGACCCAGTACTTC.

This clonotype appeared many times. The V gene is TRBV6-1, the J gene TRBJ1-5; a possible D gene is TRBD1 (6 bases). CDR3 length: 14 residues. CDR1 and CDR2 (germline): MNHNS, SASEGT. Trimming left V 8 bases short and J 0 bases short, with 11 bases between. CDR3 in DNA: TGTGCCAGCGCACAGGGTTATAGCAATCAGCCCCAGCATTTT. It specifies CASAQGYSNQPQHF.

V is TRBV11-1 and J is TRBJ1-5, with D uncertain. Germline CDR1 and CDR2: SGHAT and FQDESV (reference sequence). The CDR3 sequence is 13 residues long. Trimming took off 3 bases at V and 6 bases at J, with 9 bases between the two ends. CDR3 sequence reads: CASSLAPLQPQHF. CDR3 bases: TGTGCCAGCAGCTTGGCCCCCCTTCAGCCCCAGCATTTT.

This clonotype was seen many times. J is TRBJ2-7 and V is TRBV3-1, with unresolved D. Germline lookup yields CDR1 LGHDT and CDR2 YNNKEL (reference sequence). The CDR3 runs to 12 residues. Trimming pared 3 bases from V and 7 bases from J, leaving 10 bases between. CDR3 coding DNA: TGTGCCAGCAGCCAGTGGGCCGGGGAGCAGTACTTC. It encodes CASSQWAGEQYF.

This clonotype was found many times. V and J are TRBV2 and TRBJ1-2; 8 nucleotides line up with TRBD1. Germline lookup yields CDR1 SNHLY and CDR2 FYNNEI. After removal of 5 bases from V and 5 bases from J, the junction contained 7 bases not matched to a gene. The CDR3 sequence is 14 residues long. The CDR3 spells CASSPGQGRYGYTF. For the CDR3, the DNA is TGTGCCAGCAGTCCCGGACAGGGACGGTATGGCTACACCTTC.

This clonotype came up many times. DNA for the CDR3: TGTGCCAGCAGTCCTGGGACAGCCCGAATGAACACTGAAGCTTTCTTT. Its translation: CASSPGTARMNTEAFF. The rearrangement joins TRBV12-3 or TRBV12-4 to TRBJ1-1; 7 bases align to TRBD1. The CDR3 totals 16 residues. The V and J ends lost 5 bases and 0 bases, in that order; junction bases with no gene match: 9.

This clonotype was picked up many times. The gene calls are TRBV6-5 and TRBJ2-5; 9 nucleotides align to TRBD1. The CDR3 is 15 amino acids. J gave up 2 bases and V 5 bases, and 6 bases lay outside the gene matches. The germline V gene has CDR1 MNHEY and CDR2 SVGAGI. The CDR3, as DNA: TGTGCCAGCAGTCCCGGGACAGGGTTGCAAGAGACCCAGTACTTC. Encoded protein: CASSPGTGLQETQYF.

This clonotype showed up just a few times. This sequence joins TRBV5-1 and TRBJ2-1; 15 nucleotides align to TRBD2. J lost 7 bases, V lost 3 bases, and 5 bases had no gene match. CDR1 SGHRS and CDR2 YFSETQ come from the germline V gene. The CDR3 is 16 residues long. The CDR3 protein is CASSWGLAGGGNEQFF. As DNA, the CDR3 is TGCGCCAGCAGCTGGGGACTAGCGGGAGGAGGGAATGAGCAGTTCTTC.

This clonotype was observed many times. The J gene is TRBJ2-7, the V gene TRBV11-3; possibly TRBD2 for D (6 bases). V was pared by 4 bases and J by 5 bases, with 15 bases between. CDR3 length equals 14 residues. The V gene's germline CDR1 is SGHNT and CDR2 YENEEA. The CDR3 DNA reads TGTGCCAGCAGCTCCCCCGGGACTCTCCACGAGCAGTACTTC. It encodes CASSSPGTLHEQYF.

The CDR3: CASSFTGGGDTQYF. The CDR3 region has the DNA TGTGCCAGCAGCTTCACAGGGGGCGGAGATACGCAGTATTTT. The genes are TRBV5-5 and TRBJ2-3, with 9 bases aligning to TRBD1. The CDR3 totals 14 residues. The J segment lost 5 bases and the V segment lost 2 bases, leaving 3 bases of the junction unmatched. Germline V gives CDR1 SGHKS, CDR2 YYEKEE (reference sequence).